This TCR beta chain stems from a study of CD8 T cells in ankylosing spondylitis. Looked up from germline, CDR1 is DFQATT and CDR2 is SNEGSKA (reference sequence). Trimming took off 0 bases at V and 0 bases at J, with 11 bases between the two ends. The CDR3 spans 15 residues. Quantitative molecular-barcoded 5'-RACE generated the TCR beta libraries. MiXCR was run by TCRdb on the 5' RACE reads, yielding one entry per CDR3 protein. Of 250,000 to 400,000 distinct CDR3 sequences in the sample, approximately 10% were seen once. Ten or more counts support this clonotype. Its antigen remains unknown. Study observations and caveats: Earlier studies detected some motif variants in reactive arthritis synovial fluid and blood. There was reportedly significant enrichment of clones that were disease-linked in matched ankylosing spondylitis synovial fluid.

The V call is TRBV20-1, the J call TRBJ2-5; TRBD1 is a possible D gene (6 bases). Sequenced material: blood, either unsorted or a sorted T cell fraction (not recorded which). The sequence came from a female donor with ankylosing spondylitis or in good health (not recorded which). CDR3 DNA: TGCAGTGCTAGAGATCAAACAGGGTACCAAGAGACCCAGTACTTC. Translating gives CSARDQTGYQETQYF.